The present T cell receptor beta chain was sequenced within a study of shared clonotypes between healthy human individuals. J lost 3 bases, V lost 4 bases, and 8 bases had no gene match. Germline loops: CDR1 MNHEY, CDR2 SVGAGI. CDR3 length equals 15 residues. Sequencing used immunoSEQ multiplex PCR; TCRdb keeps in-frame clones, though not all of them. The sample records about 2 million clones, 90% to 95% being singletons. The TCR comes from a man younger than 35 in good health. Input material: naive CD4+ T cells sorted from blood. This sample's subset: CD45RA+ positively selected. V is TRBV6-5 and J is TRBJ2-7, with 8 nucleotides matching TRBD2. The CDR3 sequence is CASSSSREGHYEQYF. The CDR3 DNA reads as TGTGCCAGCAGTTCGTCACGGGAGGGCCACTACGAGCAGTACTTC.